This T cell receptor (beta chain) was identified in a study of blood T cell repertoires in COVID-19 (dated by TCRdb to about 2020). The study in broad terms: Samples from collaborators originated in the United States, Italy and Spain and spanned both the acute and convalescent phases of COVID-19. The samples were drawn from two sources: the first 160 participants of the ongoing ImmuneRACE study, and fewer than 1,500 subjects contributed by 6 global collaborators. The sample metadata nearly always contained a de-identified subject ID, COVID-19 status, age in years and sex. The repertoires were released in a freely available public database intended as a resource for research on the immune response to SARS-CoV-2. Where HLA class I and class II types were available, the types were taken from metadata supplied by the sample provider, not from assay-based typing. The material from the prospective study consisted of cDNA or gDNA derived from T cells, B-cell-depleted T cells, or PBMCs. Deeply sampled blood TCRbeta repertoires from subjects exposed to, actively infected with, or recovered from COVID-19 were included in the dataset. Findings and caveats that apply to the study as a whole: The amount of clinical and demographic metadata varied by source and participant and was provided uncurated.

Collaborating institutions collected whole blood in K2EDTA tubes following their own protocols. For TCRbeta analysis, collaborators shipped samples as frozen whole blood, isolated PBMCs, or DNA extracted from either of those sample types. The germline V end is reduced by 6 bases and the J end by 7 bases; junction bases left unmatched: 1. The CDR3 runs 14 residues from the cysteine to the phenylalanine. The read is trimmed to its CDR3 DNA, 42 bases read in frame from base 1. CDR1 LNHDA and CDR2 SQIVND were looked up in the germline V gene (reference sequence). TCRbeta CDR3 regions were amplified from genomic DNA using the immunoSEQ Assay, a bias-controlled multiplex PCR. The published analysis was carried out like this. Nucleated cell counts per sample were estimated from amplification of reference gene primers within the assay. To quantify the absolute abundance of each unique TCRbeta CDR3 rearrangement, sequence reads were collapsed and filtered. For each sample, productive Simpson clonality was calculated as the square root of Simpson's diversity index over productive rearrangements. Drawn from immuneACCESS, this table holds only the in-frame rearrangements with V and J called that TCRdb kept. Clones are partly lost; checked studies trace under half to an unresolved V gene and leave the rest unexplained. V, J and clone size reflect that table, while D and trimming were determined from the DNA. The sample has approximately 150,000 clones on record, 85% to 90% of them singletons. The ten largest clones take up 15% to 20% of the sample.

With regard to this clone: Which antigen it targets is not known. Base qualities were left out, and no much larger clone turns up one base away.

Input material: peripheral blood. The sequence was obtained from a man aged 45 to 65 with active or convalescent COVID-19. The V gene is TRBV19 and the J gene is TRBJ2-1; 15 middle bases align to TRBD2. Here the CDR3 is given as CASRGTSGRNEQFF. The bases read TGTGCCAGTAGAGGGACTAGCGGGAGGAATGAGCAGTTCTTC.